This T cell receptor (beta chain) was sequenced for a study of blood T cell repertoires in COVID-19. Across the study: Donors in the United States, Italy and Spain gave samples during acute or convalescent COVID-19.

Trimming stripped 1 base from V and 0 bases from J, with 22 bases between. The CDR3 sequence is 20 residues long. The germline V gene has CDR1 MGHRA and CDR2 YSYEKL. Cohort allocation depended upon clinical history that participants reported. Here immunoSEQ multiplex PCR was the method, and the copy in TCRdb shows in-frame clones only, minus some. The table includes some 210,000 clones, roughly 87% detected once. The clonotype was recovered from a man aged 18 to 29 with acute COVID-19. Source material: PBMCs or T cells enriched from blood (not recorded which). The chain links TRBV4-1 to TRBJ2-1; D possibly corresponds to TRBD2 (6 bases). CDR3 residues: CASSQVGGRTRESSYNEQFF. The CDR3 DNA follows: TGCGCCAGCAGCCAAGTAGGAGGGAGAACTCGGGAGAGCTCCTACAATGAGCAGTTCTTC.